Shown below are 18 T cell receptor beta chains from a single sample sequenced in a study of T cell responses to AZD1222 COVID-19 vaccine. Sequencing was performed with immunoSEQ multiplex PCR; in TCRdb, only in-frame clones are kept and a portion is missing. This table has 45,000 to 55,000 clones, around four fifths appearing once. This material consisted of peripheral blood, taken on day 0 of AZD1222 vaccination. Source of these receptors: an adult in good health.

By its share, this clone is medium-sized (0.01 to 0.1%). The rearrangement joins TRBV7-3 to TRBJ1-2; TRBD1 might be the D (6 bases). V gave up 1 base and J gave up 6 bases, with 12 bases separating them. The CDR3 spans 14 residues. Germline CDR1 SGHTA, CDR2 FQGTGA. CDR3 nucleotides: TGTGCCAGCAGCTTAAGTGGGGGCGCCGATGGCTACACCTTC. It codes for CASSLSGGADGYTF.

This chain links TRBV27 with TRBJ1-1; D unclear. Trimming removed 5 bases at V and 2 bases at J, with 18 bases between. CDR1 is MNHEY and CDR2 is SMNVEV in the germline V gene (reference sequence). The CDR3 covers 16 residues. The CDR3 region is CASSRTDYPSNTEAFF. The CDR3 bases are TGTGCCAGCAGTCGAACGGATTATCCCTCAAACACTGAAGCTTTCTTT.

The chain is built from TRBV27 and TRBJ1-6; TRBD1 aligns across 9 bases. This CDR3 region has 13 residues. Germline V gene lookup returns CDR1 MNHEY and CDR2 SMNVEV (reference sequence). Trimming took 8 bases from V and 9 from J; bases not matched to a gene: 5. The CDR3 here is CASGDRESSPLHF. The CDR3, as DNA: TGTGCCAGCGGGGACAGGGAATCTTCACCCCTCCACTTT.

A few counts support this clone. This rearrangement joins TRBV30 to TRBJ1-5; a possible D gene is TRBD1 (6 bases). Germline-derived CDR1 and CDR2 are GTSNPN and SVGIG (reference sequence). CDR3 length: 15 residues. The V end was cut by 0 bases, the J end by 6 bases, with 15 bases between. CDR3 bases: TGTGCCTGGAGTGTTAGGAACAGGGAGCGTCAGCCCCAGCATTTT. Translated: CAWSVRNRERQPQHF.

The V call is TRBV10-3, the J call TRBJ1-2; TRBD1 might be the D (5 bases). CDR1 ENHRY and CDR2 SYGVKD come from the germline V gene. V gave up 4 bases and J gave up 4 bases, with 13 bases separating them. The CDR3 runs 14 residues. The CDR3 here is CAISGEGKIYGYTF. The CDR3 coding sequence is TGTGCCATCAGTGGGGAGGGGAAGATCTATGGCTACACCTTC.

The CDR3 loop is CASSQLTSGGLGNEQFF. DNA for the CDR3: TGTGCCAGCAGCCAGCTGACTAGCGGGGGCCTGGGCAATGAGCAGTTCTTC. The rearrangement links TRBV4-2 to TRBJ2-1; 12 bases agree with TRBD2. CDR1 and CDR2 from the germline V gene are LGHNA and YNFKEQ. The CDR3 is 17 residues long. The V and J ends lost 3 bases and 6 bases, in that order; junction bases with no gene match: 9.

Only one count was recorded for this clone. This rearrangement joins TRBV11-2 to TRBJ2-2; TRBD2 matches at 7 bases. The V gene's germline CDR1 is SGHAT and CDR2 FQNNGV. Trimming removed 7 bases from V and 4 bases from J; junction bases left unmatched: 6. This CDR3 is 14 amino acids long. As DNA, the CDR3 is TGTGCCAGCATCGGGGGGAGACCCACCGGGGAGCTGTTTTTT. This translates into CASIGGRPTGELFF.

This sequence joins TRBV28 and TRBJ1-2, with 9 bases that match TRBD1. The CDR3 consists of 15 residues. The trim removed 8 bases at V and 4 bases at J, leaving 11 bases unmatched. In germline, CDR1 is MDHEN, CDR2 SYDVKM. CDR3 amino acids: CASETWRTGVYGYTF. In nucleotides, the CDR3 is TGTGCCAGCGAAACGTGGAGGACAGGGGTCTATGGCTACACCTTC.

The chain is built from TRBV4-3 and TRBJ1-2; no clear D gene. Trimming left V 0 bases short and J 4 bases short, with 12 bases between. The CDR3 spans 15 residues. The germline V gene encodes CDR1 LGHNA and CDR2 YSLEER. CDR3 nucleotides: TGCGCCAGCAGCCAAGAATGGACCTCTCGCTATGGCTACACCTTC. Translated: CASSQEWTSRYGYTF.

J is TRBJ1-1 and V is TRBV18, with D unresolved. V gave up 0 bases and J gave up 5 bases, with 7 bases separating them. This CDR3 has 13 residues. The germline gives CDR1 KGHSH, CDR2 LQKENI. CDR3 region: CASSPPATTEAFF. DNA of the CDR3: TGTGCCAGCTCACCACCGGCGACGACTGAAGCTTTCTTT.

The CDR3 sequence is CASSRITGVGNTEAFF. The CDR3, as DNA: TGTGCCAGCTCACGGATTACAGGGGTTGGAAACACTGAAGCTTTCTTT. The rearrangement joins TRBV18 to TRBJ1-1; 7 bases line up with TRBD1. The CDR3 loop spans 16 amino acids. The junction had 10 bases not matched to a gene; V was cut back by 4 bases and J by 2 bases. Germline CDR1 and CDR2: KGHSH and LQKENI.

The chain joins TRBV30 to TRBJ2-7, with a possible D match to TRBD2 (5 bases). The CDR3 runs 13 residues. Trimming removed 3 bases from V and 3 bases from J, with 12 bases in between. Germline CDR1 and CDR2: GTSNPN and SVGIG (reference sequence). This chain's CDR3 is CAWRGEGSYEQYF. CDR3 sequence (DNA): TGTGCCTGGAGGGGCGAGGGAAGCTACGAGCAGTACTTC.

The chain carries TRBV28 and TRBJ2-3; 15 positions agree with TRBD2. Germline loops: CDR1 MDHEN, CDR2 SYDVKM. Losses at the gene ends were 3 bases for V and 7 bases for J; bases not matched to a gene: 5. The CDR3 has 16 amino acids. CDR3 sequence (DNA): TGTGCCAGCAGTTTTGGCGGGACTAGCGGGAGGAATACGCAGTATTTT. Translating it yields CASSFGGTSGRNTQYF.

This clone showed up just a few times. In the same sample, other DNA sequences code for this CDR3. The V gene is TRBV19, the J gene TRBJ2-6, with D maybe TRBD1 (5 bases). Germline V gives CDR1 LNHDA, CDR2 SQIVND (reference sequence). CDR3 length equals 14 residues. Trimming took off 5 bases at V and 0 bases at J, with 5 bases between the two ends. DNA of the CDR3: TGTGCCAGTAGTGACAGCTCTGGGGCCAACGTCCTGACTTTC. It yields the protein CASSDSSGANVLTF.

This CDR3 reads CASSGLAGGQGNEQFF. CDR3 coding DNA: TGTGCCAGCAGTGGACTAGCGGGGGGGCAGGGCAATGAGCAGTTCTTC. The chain joins TRBV6-1 to TRBJ2-1, with 14 bases lining up with TRBD2. Germline CDR1 and CDR2: MNHNS and SASEGT. The trim removed 4 bases at V and 6 bases at J, leaving 5 bases unmatched. The CDR3 consists of 16 residues.

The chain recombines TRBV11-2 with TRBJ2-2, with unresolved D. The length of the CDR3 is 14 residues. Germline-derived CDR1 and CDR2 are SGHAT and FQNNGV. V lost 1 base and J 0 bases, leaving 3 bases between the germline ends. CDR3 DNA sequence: TGTGCCAGCAGCTTAGGTCCGAACACCGGGGAGCTGTTTTTT. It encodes CASSLGPNTGELFF.

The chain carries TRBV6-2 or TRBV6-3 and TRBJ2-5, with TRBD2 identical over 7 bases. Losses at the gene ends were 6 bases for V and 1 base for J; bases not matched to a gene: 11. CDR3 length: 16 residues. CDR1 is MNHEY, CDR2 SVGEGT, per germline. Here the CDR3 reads CASSRGAGVLQETQYF. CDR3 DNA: TGTGCCAGCAGCCGTGGGGCGGGGGTCCTCCAAGAGACCCAGTACTTC.

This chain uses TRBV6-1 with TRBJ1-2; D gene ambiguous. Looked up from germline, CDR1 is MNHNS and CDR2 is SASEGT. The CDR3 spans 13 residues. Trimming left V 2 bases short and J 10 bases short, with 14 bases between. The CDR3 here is CASSERGSSDYTF. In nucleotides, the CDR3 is TGTGCCAGCAGTGAACGCGGATCCTCAGACTACACCTTC.